This TCR beta chain stems from a study of Siglec-9 on CD8 T cells in melanoma (dated by TCRdb to between 2017 and 2020). Background for the entire study: The study examined the expression of Siglec-9 on CD8+ T cells and how Siglec-9 regulates T cells within the melanoma tumor microenvironment.

This clone was detected once. The specificity of this receptor is unknown. The record has no base qualities; no much larger clone is one base away. The library was made by the immunoSEQ multiplex PCR assay. This is the immuneACCESS table as TCRdb keeps it, with only in-frame sequences that have V and J called. A part of the clones is gone; compared with another copy, unresolved V genes explain less than half, and the rest is unexplained. For this sample the table gives about 30,000 clones, of which 75% to 90% were detected only once. The ten largest clones take up around 5.5% of the sample. V is reduced by 0 bases and J by 3 bases, leaving a spacing of 10 bases between them. For CDR1 and CDR2, the germline V gene lists SGHRS and YFSETQ. Taken from cysteine to phenylalanine, the CDR3 has 14 residues. Of all the DNA, just the CDR3 is kept, 42 bases in frame from base 1. Study-wide conclusions, independent of this receptor: An effector memory CD8+ T-cell subset that appeared to accumulate within melanoma tumors was reported to be marked and regulated by Siglec-9.

In this chain, TRBV5-1 is recombined with TRBJ2-7, with no reliable assignment of the D segment. The receptor's source is a human donor in good health. The sequenced sample was Siglec-9- CD8+ T cells sorted from blood. According to the study, the label for this sample's cell subset or site signals: CD8 T cells lacking Siglec-9. The CDR3 protein sequence reads: CASSLGGSNYEQYF. The nucleotide sequence is TGCGCCAGCAGCTTGGGGGGATCAAACTACGAGCAGTACTTC.